The 21 T cell receptor beta chains below come from one sample, sequenced in a study of blood T cell repertoires in COVID-19. The protocol was immunoSEQ multiplex PCR, while the TCRdb copy is restricted to in-frame clones and leaves out a portion. The sample has about 200,000 clones; roughly nine tenths are singletons. The sample comprised peripheral blood. These receptors were taken from a woman between 45 and 60 years old with COVID-19, enrolled during active disease.

The J gene is TRBJ2-1, the V gene TRBV7-9, with a tentative D call TRBD1 (5 bases). The length of the CDR3 is 14 residues. V lost 4 bases and J 12 bases, leaving 19 bases between the germline ends. In germline, CDR1 is SEHNR, CDR2 FQNEAQ (reference sequence). The CDR3, as DNA: TGTGCCAGCAGCTACCTCAGGGCCTCAGTTGGGCAGTTCTTC. Its protein product is CASSYLRASVGQFF.

This sequence joins TRBV7-8 and TRBJ2-7; 7 nucleotides line up with TRBD2. V lost 5 bases, J lost 2 bases, and 12 bases stayed unmatched. The V gene's germline CDR1 is SGHVS and CDR2 FQNEAQ. This CDR3 comprises 16 residues. The CDR3 sequence is CASSVGGRLATYEQYV. DNA of the CDR3: TGTGCCAGCAGCGTGGGCGGGAGACTAGCAACCTACGAGCAGTACGTC.

The chain uses TRBV6-1 and TRBJ2-3, with D unclear. CDR3 length: 13 amino acids. Germline V lookup: CDR1 MNHNS, CDR2 SASEGT. V was shortened by 0 bases and J by 4 bases, with 5 bases between the two germline ends. The CDR3 loop reads CASSEASADTQYF. The CDR3 DNA sequence: TGTGCCAGCAGTGAAGCGAGTGCAGATACGCAGTATTTT.

CDR3 nucleotides: TGTGCCAGCAGCGAACGGACAGGGTTGAACACTGAAGCTTTCTTT. It yields the protein CASSERTGLNTEAFF. The chain combines TRBV9 with TRBJ1-1, with TRBD1 identical over 8 bases. Losses at the gene ends were 3 bases for V and 0 bases for J; bases not matched to a gene: 4. Germline CDR1 SGDLS, CDR2 YYNGEE. This CDR3 has 15 amino acids.

This chain uses TRBV5-6 with TRBJ1-1; D uncertain. This CDR3 has 13 amino acids. Germline CDR1 SGHDT, CDR2 YYEEEE. Between the trimmed V and J ends, which lost 2 bases and 1 base, there was a span of 6 bases. The CDR3 DNA sequence: TGTGCCAGCAGCTTAACCAGGAACACTGAAGCTTTCTTT. Translated, it gives CASSLTRNTEAFF.

V usage is TRBV6-6 and J usage is TRBJ2-7; 11 nucleotides line up with TRBD1. The V and J ends lost 5 bases and 1 base, in that order; junction bases with no gene match: 7. The CDR3 is 16 residues long. Germline CDR1 is MNHNY and CDR2 is SVGAGI (reference sequence). CDR3 nucleotide sequence: TGTGCCAGCAGTACCCGGACAGGGGGCATGTCCTACGAGCAGTACGTC. It is translated as CASSTRTGGMSYEQYV.

The chain links TRBV4-3 to TRBJ1-1; 7 bases are a match to TRBD1. This CDR3 spans 12 amino acids. Germline values: CDR1 LGHNA, CDR2 YSLEER. Trimming took 4 bases from V and 8 from J; bases not matched to a gene: 4. The CDR3 loop reads CASSRTQGEAFF. The CDR3 coding sequence is TGCGCCAGCAGCCGAACACAGGGGGAAGCTTTCTTT.

The genes are TRBV21-1 and TRBJ1-4; the table's D call TRBD1 went unverified against the DNA. TRBV21-1 is designated a pseudogene. The length of the CDR3 is 19 residues. The CDR3 spells CASSPLRGCTPATNEKLFF. The CDR3 DNA reads as TGTGCCAGCAGCCCCCTCAGGGGGTGCACCCCCGCAACTAATGAAAAACTGTTTTTT.

The chain joins TRBV19 to TRBJ2-4; TRBD2 matches 7 bases. This CDR3 spans 13 amino acids. V was pared by 7 bases and J by 6 bases, with 6 bases of the junction left unmatched. CDR1 and CDR2 from the germline V gene are LNHDA and SQIVND (reference sequence). As DNA, the CDR3 is TGTGCCAGTAATTTAGGGGAGGGAAACATTCAGTACTTC. Translated: CASNLGEGNIQYF.

The chain combines TRBV2 with TRBJ2-2; TRBD2 aligns across 8 bases. V shed 1 base, J shed 2 bases, and the junction held 6 bases outside the gene matches. Germline V gene sequence: CDR1 SNHLY, CDR2 FYNNEI. The CDR3 is 17 amino acids. CDR3 amino acids: CASSEVARGVNTGELFF. The CDR3 nucleotides are TGTGCCAGCAGTGAAGTTGCGCGGGGGGTCAACACCGGGGAGCTGTTTTTT.

The chain uses TRBV11-2 and TRBJ2-2; 7 bases agree with TRBD1. V shed 6 bases, J shed 4 bases, and the junction held 8 bases outside the gene matches. CDR3 length equals 15 residues. Per the germline V gene, CDR1 is SGHAT and CDR2 is FQNNGV. CDR3 sequence: CASSSPRGPTGELFF. The CDR3 nucleotides are TGTGCCAGCAGTTCCCCTAGGGGGCCCACCGGGGAGCTGTTTTTT. The full variable domain, rest sourced from reference TRBV11-2 and TRBJ2-2, is EAGVAQSPRYKIIEKRQSVAFWCNPISGHATLYWYQQILGQGPKLLIQFQNNGVVDDSQLPKDRFSAERLKGVDSTLKIQPAKLEDSAVYLCASSSPRGPTGELFFGEGSRLTVL.

The genes are TRBV19 and TRBJ1-5; D remains ambiguous. CDR3 size: 14 residues. CDR1 and CDR2 from the germline V gene are LNHDA and SQIVND (reference sequence). Trimming stripped 3 bases from V and 1 base from J, with 7 bases between. The CDR3 reads CASSIQYSNQPQHF. CDR3 in DNA: TGTGCCAGTAGTATTCAGTACAGCAATCAGCCCCAGCATTTT.

The V and J genes are TRBV3-1 (or the pseudogene TRBV3-2) and TRBJ1-1; the match to TRBD1 covers 7 bases. The J segment lost 6 bases and the V segment lost 3 bases, leaving 16 bases of the junction unmatched. The length of the CDR3 is 17 residues. The germline V gene encodes CDR1 LGHDT and CDR2 YNNKEL (reference sequence). The CDR3: CASSHVARQGEFAEAFF. The CDR3 nucleotides are TGTGCCAGCAGCCATGTCGCACGACAGGGTGAGTTTGCTGAAGCTTTCTTT.

This clone was found a few times. V gene TRBV4-3 combines with J gene TRBJ2-3, with TRBD1 matching 7 bases. Germline loops: CDR1 LGHNA, CDR2 YSLEER. The trim removed 9 bases at V and 2 bases at J, leaving 8 bases unmatched. The CDR3 runs 14 residues. CDR3 in amino acids: CASGKGQNTDTQYF. CDR3 in DNA: TGCGCCAGTGGGAAGGGACAGAACACAGATACGCAGTATTTT.

The genes are TRBV11-2 and TRBJ2-7; 7 bases agree with TRBD1. The CDR3 has 13 amino acids. Germline V gene data show CDR1 as SGHAT and CDR2 as FQNNGV. With 5 bases clipped from V and 7 bases from J, the junction kept 8 bases outside the gene matches. CDR3 sequence reads: CASSRDRVGEQYV. The CDR3 bases are TGTGCCAGCAGCCGGGACAGAGTAGGAGAGCAGTACGTC.

The V and J genes are TRBV2 and TRBJ2-3; weak D call: TRBD2 (6 bases). CDR3 size: 16 residues. Between the trimmed V and J ends, which lost 0 bases and 1 base, there was a span of 11 bases. CDR1 is SNHLY and CDR2 is FYNNEI in the germline V gene. The DNA of the CDR3 is TGTGCCAGCAGTGAAGCGGGACTGGTAGGCACAGATACGCAGTATTTT. Translating gives CASSEAGLVGTDTQYF. The full variable domain, its missing parts supplied by reference TRBV2 and TRBJ2-3, is EPEVTQTPSHQVTQMGQEVILRCVPISNHLYFYWYRQILGQKVEFLVSFYNNEISEKSEIFDDQFSVERPDGSNFTLKIRSTKLEDSAMYFCASSEAGLVGTDTQYFGPGTRLTVL.

V and J are TRBV7-6 and TRBJ2-1, with a weak D call TRBD2 (5 bases). The CDR3 is 17 residues long. Trimming stripped 2 bases from V and 8 bases from J, with 22 bases between. The germline V gene has CDR1 SGHVS and CDR2 FNYEAQ. The CDR3 DNA reads TGTGCCAGCAGCTTATTGCGGGCCTTCTTTATTCGGGATGAGCAGTTCTTC. Amino acids: CASSLLRAFFIRDEQFF.

The rearrangement links TRBV6-5 to TRBJ1-5; maybe TRBD1 (5 bases). The germline V gene has CDR1 MNHEY and CDR2 SVGAGI. V gave up 8 bases and J gave up 4 bases, with 12 bases separating them. The CDR3 is 13 residues long. The CDR3 sequence: CASQDDSNQPQHF. For the CDR3, the DNA is TGTGCCAGCCAGGACGACAGTAATCAGCCCCAGCATTTT.

The chain is built from TRBV28 and TRBJ1-2; TRBD1 might be the D (5 bases). Trimming took 1 base from V and 4 from J, leaving 22 bases between them. Looked up from germline, CDR1 is MDHEN and CDR2 is SYDVKM. The CDR3 totals 18 residues. This chain's CDR3 is CASSLLGRGEERVYGYTF. CDR3 nucleotide sequence: TGTGCCAGCAGTTTATTAGGGAGAGGGGAGGAGAGGGTCTATGGCTACACCTTC.

As for this clone: A read error may be the cause here, since a much bigger clone is one base away. Distinct nucleotide sequences in the sample also encode this CDR3. The chain employs TRBV11-2 and TRBJ1-1; D might be TRBD1 (6 bases). The germline gives CDR1 SGHAT, CDR2 FQNNGV. The length of the CDR3 is 13 residues. Deletions cut 3 bases from V and 1 base from J, with 6 bases between. Here the CDR3 reads CASSLGQNTEAFF. CDR3 coding DNA: TGTGCCAGCAGCTTGGGACAGAACACTGAAGCTTTCTTT.

This chain links TRBV7-2 with TRBJ1-6; a weak D match, TRBD1 (5 bases). This CDR3 region has 14 residues. CDR1 is SGHTA and CDR2 is FQGNSA in the germline V gene. Trimming removed 1 base from V and 8 bases from J, with 9 bases in between. CDR3: CASSLEGVHSPLHF. CDR3 in DNA: TGTGCCAGCAGCTTAGAAGGGGTTCATTCACCCCTCCACTTT.